The present T cell receptor beta chain was sequenced within a study of T cells in Graves' hyperthyroidism and ophthalmopathy. About the research overall: Peripheral blood was obtained at initial diagnosis, preceding any treatment. Study-level points and caveats: In validation, the model predicted ophthalmopathy. These predictions came a median about 6.8 months before onset.

This clonotype was detected a few times. Its antigen is still unknown. The investigators amplified TCR beta CDR3 regions from RNA transcripts. An initial round of RT-PCR targeting the TCR CDR3 relied on the HTBI primer set. MiXCR, applied by TCRdb to the multiplex PCR reads, yields one record per CDR3 protein. The table shows nearly 600,000 distinct CDR3 sequences, with approximately 15% occurring only once. The CDR3 contains 14 residues. With 2 bases removed from V and 5 bases from J, the gap between germline ends came to 10 bases. CDR1 is MNHEY, CDR2 SMNVEV, per germline (reference sequence). Individuals with ophthalmopathy presented a Clinical Activity Score of at least 3, a NOSPECS grade of at least 4 and a duration under 3 months. Isolation of PBMCs was performed on approximately 10 ml fresh peripheral blood.

This clonotype was sampled from a woman aged 18 to 35 with Graves' ophthalmopathy. Sequenced material: blood. The chain recombines TRBV27 with TRBJ1-5; perhaps TRBD1 as D (5 bases). The CDR3 sequence is CASSLRGADQPQHF. The CDR3 bases are TGTGCCAGCAGTTTACGGGGCGCGGATCAGCCCCAGCATTTT.